Below, 21 T cell receptor beta chains from the same sample are listed, as sequenced in a study of CD8+CD57+ T cells in acquired aplastic anemia. The sequenced patients had an expansion of CD8+CD57+ cells seen by flow cytometry. According to the study, genomic DNA was the template for TCR beta VDJ and CDR3 profiling. MiXCR, run by TCRdb on the reads, gives a single entry per CDR3 protein. This sample has about 160,000 distinct CDR3 sequences, with around 43% found just once. Sequences were obtained from sorted CD4+, CD8+, or CD8+CD57+ T cells (not recorded which) from PBMCs. These TCRs come from a human donor with aplastic anemia.

This clonotype came up many times. The V call is TRBV27, the J call TRBJ1-2, with D possibly TRBD1 on 5 matching bases. This CDR3 is built from 13 residues. V lost 5 bases and J 2 bases, leaving 9 bases between the germline ends. Germline CDR1 MNHEY, CDR2 SMNVEV (reference sequence). This chain's CDR3 is CASSTRVNYGYTF. For the CDR3, the DNA is TGTGCCAGCAGTACCAGGGTGAACTATGGCTACACCTTC.

This clonotype was picked up a small number of times. The chain is built from TRBV25-1 and TRBJ2-5; D is possibly TRBD1 (6 bases). The CDR3 consists of 14 residues. V lost 5 bases, J lost 6 bases, and 16 bases lay in between. Germline assignment: CDR1 MGHDK and CDR2 SYGVNS. This chain's CDR3 is CASSYTQGRKTQYF. CDR3 nucleotide sequence: TGTGCCAGCAGTTATACACAGGGTCGGAAGACCCAGTACTTC.

The genes are TRBV30 and TRBJ2-3; 8 nucleotides agree with TRBD2. Germline loops: CDR1 GTSNPN, CDR2 SVGIG (reference sequence). The CDR3 sequence is 12 residues long. Trimming took 1 base from V and 6 from J; bases not matched to a gene: 0. The DNA for the CDR3 is TGTGCCTGGAGTGCGGGGGGGGATACGCAGTATTTT. It codes for CAWSAGGDTQYF. The full variable domain, its missing parts supplied by reference TRBV30 and TRBJ2-3, is SQTIHQWPATLVQPVGSPLSLECTVEGTSNPNLYWYRQAAGRGLQLLFYSVGIGQISSEVPQNLSASRPQDRQFILSSKKLLLSDSGFYLCAWSAGGDTQYFGPGTRLTVL.

CDR3: CASRTRTGDTEAFF. CDR3 bases: TGTGCCAGCAGGACCCGGACAGGGGACACTGAAGCTTTCTTT. This sequence joins TRBV10-3 and TRBJ1-1, with TRBD1 matching 9 bases. CDR1 is ENHRY and CDR2 is SYGVKD in the germline V gene. Trimming took 10 bases from V and 3 from J; bases not matched to a gene: 9. This CDR3 spans 14 amino acids.

As to this clonotype: A much larger clone lies a single base off, so this may be a read error. The gene calls are TRBV5-1 and TRBJ1-3; D gene ambiguous. This CDR3 contains 15 residues. V was trimmed by 5 bases and J by 2 bases, leaving 14 bases between them. Germline CDR1 is SGHRS and CDR2 is YFSETQ. The CDR3 DNA reads as TGCGCCAGCAGTATATCACTCAGCCCTGGAAACACCATATATTTT. Encoded protein: CASSISLSPGNTIYF.

The CDR3 region is CSASMLTGGFSNEQYF. For the CDR3, the DNA is TGCAGTGCCAGCATGCTTACAGGGGGCTTTAGTAATGAGCAGTACTTC. The chain uses TRBV20-1 and TRBJ2-7; TRBD1 matches 9 bases. Germline V CDR1 and CDR2: DFQATT, SNEGSKA (reference sequence). This CDR3 is built from 16 residues. The V gene end was trimmed by 6 bases and the J gene end by 7 bases; junction bases not matched to a gene: 19.

This clonotype was seen at least ten times. The rearrangement links TRBV15 to TRBJ2-2; 9 bases are a match to TRBD1. The CDR3 is 15 residues long. The ends lost 4 bases at V and 3 bases at J; junction bases unmatched: 3. The V gene's germline CDR1 is LNHNV and CDR2 YYDKDF (reference sequence). The CDR3 loop reads CATSKQGAYTGELFF. CDR3 bases: TGTGCCACCAGCAAACAGGGGGCGTACACCGGGGAGCTGTTTTTT.

This clonotype was seen a single time. The missing conserved phenylalanine or tryptophan at the end of this CDR3 makes a read error likely. It is unclear where the CDR3 begins or ends on the DNA, so no DNA is shown, and the CDR3 is as TCRdb lists it. CDR3 amino acids: CATSDTTTTYGHTS. The J gene is TRBJ1-2, the V gene TRBV24-1. The CDR3 spans 14 amino acids, including both terminal residues. Germline CDR1 reads KGHDR; CDR2 reads SFDVKD.

Points on this clonotype: This may be a read error: a much more frequent sequence differs by one nucleotide. The chain couples TRBV2 to TRBJ1-4, with D perhaps matching TRBD1 (5 bases). CDR1 SNHLY and CDR2 FYNNEI come from the germline V gene. The CDR3 is 15 amino acids. This chain's CDR3 is CASSEFWGSNEELFF. The CDR3 DNA reads TGTGCCAGCAGTGAATTTTGGGGGAGTAATGAAGAACTGTTTTTT.

Remarks on this clonotype: At one boundary the junction diverges from the germline segment, which might be a read error. The chain carries TRBV25-1 and TRBJ1-6, with D unresolved. This CDR3 comprises 15 residues. CDR1 is MGHDK and CDR2 is SYGVNS in the germline V gene. Here the CDR3 reads CASSLLQAGNSPPHF. In DNA, the CDR3 is TGTGCCAGCAGCTTGCTACAAGCGGGGAATTCACCCCCCCACTTT. The entire variable domain, with the rest obtained from reference TRBV25-1 and TRBJ1-6, is as follows: EADIYQTPRYLVIGTGKKITLECSQTMGHDKMYWYQQDPGMELHLIHYSYGVNSTEKGDLSSESTVSRIRTEHFPLTLESARPSHTSQYLCASSLLQAGNSPPHFGNGTRLTVT.

This clonotype showed up many times. The V gene is TRBV19, the J gene TRBJ1-1; possibly TRBD1 for D (5 bases). Germline V gene sequence: CDR1 LNHDA, CDR2 SQIVND (reference sequence). V was pared by 9 bases and J by 0 bases, with 11 bases between. The CDR3 is made up of 13 amino acids. The chain's CDR3 is CARDQGLNTEAFF. Here the CDR3 DNA reads TGTGCCAGGGACCAGGGTCTGAACACTGAAGCTTTCTTT. Using reference TRBV19 and TRBJ1-1 for the parts outside the CDR3, the full variable domain is DGGITQSPKYLFRKEGQNVTLSCEQNLNHDAMYWYRQDPGQGLRLIYYSQIVNDFQKGDIAEGYSVSREKKESFPLTVTSAQKNPTAFYLCARDQGLNTEAFFGQGTRLTVV.

The sample holds a few counts of this clonotype. This CDR3 is CASKIGTGPYGYTF. CDR3 nucleotides: TGTGCCAGCAAAATAGGGACAGGACCATATGGCTACACCTTC. V and J are TRBV25-1 and TRBJ1-2; 8 nucleotides agree with TRBD1. Germline assignment: CDR1 MGHDK and CDR2 SYGVNS. With 7 bases clipped from V and 5 bases from J, the junction kept 9 bases outside the gene matches. The CDR3 has 14 residues.

The V call is TRBV7-2, the J call TRBJ1-5, with TRBD1 matching over 7 bases. Trimming removed 4 bases from V and 7 bases from J; junction bases left unmatched: 4. The CDR3 runs to 13 residues. The germline V gene has CDR1 SGHTA and CDR2 FQGNSA. CDR3 in amino acids: CASSSTGIQPQHF. For the CDR3, the DNA is TGTGCCAGCAGCTCGACAGGGATCCAGCCCCAGCATTTT.

Points on this clonotype: Since a much larger clone is just one base distant, this may be a read error. CDR3 sequence: CASSVPPGRGALFGYTF. In nucleotides, the CDR3 is TGTGCCAGCAGTGTGCCGCCAGGACGGGGGGCGCTTTTTGGCTACACCTTC. The V gene is TRBV6-1, the J gene TRBJ1-2; D is possibly TRBD1 (6 bases). Trimming removed 4 bases from V and 7 bases from J, with 25 bases in between. Looked up from germline, CDR1 is MNHNS and CDR2 is SASEGT. The CDR3 has 17 residues.

J is TRBJ1-2 and V is TRBV15; 10 bases agree with TRBD1. The V and J ends lost 5 bases and 8 bases, in that order; junction bases with no gene match: 14. CDR3 length: 16 residues. Per germline, CDR1 LNHNV and CDR2 YYDKDF (reference sequence). Here the CDR3 DNA reads TGTGCCACCAGCTCGGGAGGGACAGGGGATTCTGAGGGCTACACCTTC. It codes for CATSSGGTGDSEGYTF.

V usage is TRBV10-3 and J usage is TRBJ2-1, with 10 bases that match TRBD2. The germline CDR1 and CDR2 sequences are ENHRY and SYGVKD. The junction had 4 bases not matched to a gene; V was cut back by 6 bases and J by 2 bases. This CDR3 comprises 15 residues. The CDR3 DNA reads TGTGCCATCAGAGGGAGCGGGGGGGCCTACAATGAGCAGTTCTTC. Translated: CAIRGSGGAYNEQFF.

There are many counts of this clonotype. The gene calls are TRBV11-2 and TRBJ2-2, with 7 nucleotides matching TRBD2. This CDR3 is 16 amino acids long. V was pared by 2 bases and J by 3 bases, with 6 bases of the junction left unmatched. Germline V lookup: CDR1 SGHAT, CDR2 FQNNGV. The CDR3 DNA follows: TGTGCCAGCAGCTTACTGGGAGGGCGGGACACCGGGGAGCTGTTTTTT. Protein sequence: CASSLLGGRDTGELFF.

With regard to this clonotype: One end of the junction is discordant with germline, which a read error may explain. The genes are TRBV10-3 and TRBJ2-3, with 7 bases that match TRBD1. Germline CDR1 and CDR2: ENHRY and SYGVKD. CDR3 size: 13 residues. The CDR3 DNA sequence: TGTGCCATCCAGGGGGACAGCACAGATATGCAGTATTTT. It yields the protein CAIQGDSTDMQYF.

This clonotype was observed at least ten times. The chain carries TRBV12-3 or TRBV12-4 and TRBJ2-7; 9 nucleotides align to TRBD1. CDR3 length: 13 residues. Trimming took 5 bases from V and 6 from J; bases not matched to a gene: 5. The chain's CDR3 is CASSHRGHGEQYF. In DNA form, the CDR3 reads TGTGCCAGCAGTCACAGGGGGCACGGCGAGCAGTACTTC.

Concerning this clonotype itself: Compared with germline, one end of the junction differs, possibly owing to a read error. This chain links TRBV7-3 with TRBJ1-6; D is unclear. Looked up from germline, CDR1 is SGHTA and CDR2 is FQGTGA. The CDR3 covers 15 residues. The CDR3 sequence is CAGRRDGGEDSPLHF. In DNA form, the CDR3 reads TGTGCCGGCAGGAGGGATGGTGGAGAAGATTCACCCCTCCACTTT.

V is TRBV2 and J is TRBJ1-1; D is possibly TRBD1 (5 bases). The CDR3 runs 15 residues. The V end was cut by 5 bases, the J end by 3 bases, with 16 bases between. Germline lookup yields CDR1 SNHLY and CDR2 FYNNEI. The CDR3 bases are TGTGCCAGCAGTCTACACCAGGGCCGGCACACTGAAGCTTTCTTT. Amino acid sequence: CASSLHQGRHTEAFF.